This record covers a single T cell receptor beta chain. This sample is part of a study of control samples from healthy donors and cancer patients. The CDR3 totals 17 residues. Germline V gene sequence: CDR1 SGHVS, CDR2 FQNEAQ. Deletions cut 5 bases from V and 2 bases from J, with 19 bases between. The method was immunoSEQ multiplex PCR; TCRdb's version includes in-frame clones alone and lacks a portion of them. This table holds approximately 87,000 clones, about 88% found once. This chain joins TRBV7-8 and TRBJ1-5; D is ambiguous. The receptor's source is a woman aged 45-65 years in good health. Input material: blood. CDR3 in DNA: TGTGCCAGCAGCCCCTTGCCAGTCTGGAATGGCAATCAGCCCCAGCATTTT. This sequence encodes CASSPLPVWNGNQPQHF.